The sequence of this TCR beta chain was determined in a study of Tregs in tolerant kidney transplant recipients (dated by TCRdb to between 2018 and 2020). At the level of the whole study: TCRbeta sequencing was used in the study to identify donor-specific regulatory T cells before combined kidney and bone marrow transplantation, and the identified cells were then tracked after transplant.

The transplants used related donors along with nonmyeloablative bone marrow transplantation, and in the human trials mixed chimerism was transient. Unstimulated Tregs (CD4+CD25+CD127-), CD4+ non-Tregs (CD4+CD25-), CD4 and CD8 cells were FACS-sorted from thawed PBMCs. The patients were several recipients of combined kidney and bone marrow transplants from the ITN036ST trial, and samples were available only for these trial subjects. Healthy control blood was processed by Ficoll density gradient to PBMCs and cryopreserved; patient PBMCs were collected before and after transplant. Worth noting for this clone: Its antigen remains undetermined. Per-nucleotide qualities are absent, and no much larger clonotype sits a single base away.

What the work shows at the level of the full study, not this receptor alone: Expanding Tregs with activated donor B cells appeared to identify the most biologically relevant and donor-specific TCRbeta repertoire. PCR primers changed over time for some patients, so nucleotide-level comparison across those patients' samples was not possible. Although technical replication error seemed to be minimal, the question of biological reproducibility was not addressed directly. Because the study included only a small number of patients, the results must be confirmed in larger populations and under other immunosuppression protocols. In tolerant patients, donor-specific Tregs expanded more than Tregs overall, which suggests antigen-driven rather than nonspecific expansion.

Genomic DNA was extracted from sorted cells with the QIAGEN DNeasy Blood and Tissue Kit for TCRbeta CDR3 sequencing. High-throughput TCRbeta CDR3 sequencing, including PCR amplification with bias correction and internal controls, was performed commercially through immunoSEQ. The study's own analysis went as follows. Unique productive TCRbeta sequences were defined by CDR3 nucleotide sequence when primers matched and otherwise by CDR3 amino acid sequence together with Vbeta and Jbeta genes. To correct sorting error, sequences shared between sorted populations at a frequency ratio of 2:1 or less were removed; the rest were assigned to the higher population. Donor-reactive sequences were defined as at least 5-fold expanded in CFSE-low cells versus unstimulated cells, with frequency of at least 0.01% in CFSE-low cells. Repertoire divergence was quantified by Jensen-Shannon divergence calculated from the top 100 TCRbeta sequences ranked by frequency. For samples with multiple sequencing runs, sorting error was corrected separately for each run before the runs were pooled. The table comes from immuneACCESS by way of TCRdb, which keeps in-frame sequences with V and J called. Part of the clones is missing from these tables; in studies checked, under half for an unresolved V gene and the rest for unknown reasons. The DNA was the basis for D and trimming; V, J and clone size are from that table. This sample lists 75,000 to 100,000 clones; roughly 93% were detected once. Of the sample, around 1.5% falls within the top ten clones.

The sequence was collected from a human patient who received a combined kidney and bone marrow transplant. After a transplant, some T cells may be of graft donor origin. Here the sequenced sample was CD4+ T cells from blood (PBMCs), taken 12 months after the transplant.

The DNA reads as follows: TGTGCCAGCAGCCAAGAGGGGCAGGGAGGTAACCAAGAGACCCAGTACTTC. Translated, this gives CASSQEGQGGNQETQYF. Recombination linked TRBV4-2 to TRBJ2-5, and the D gene may be TRBD2, 6 bases matching. The CDR3 goes from the cysteine to the phenylalanine over 17 residues. The retained sequence is limited to the CDR3, 51 bases, with the frame set at the first base. Between the V and J ends, shortened by 0 bases and 0 bases respectively, the junction contains 14 bases. The germline V gene gives CDR1 as LGHNA and CDR2 as YNFKEQ.